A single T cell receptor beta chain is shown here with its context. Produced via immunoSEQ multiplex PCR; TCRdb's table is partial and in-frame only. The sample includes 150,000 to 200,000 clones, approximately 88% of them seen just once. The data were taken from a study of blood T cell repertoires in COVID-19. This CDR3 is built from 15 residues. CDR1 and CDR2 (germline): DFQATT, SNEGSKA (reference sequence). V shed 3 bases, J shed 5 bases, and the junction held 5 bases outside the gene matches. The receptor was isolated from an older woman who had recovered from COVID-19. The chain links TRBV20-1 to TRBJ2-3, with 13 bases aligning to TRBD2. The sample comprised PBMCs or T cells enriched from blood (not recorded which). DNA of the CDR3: TGCAGTGCTAGTGGGGGGACTAGCGGGGTAGATACGCAGTATTTT. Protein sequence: CSASGGTSGVDTQYF.